One sample yielded the 31 T cell receptor beta chains listed below, sequenced in a study of a mutant IDH1 vaccine in newly diagnosed glioma. Using immunoSEQ multiplex PCR, the repertoire was profiled, and TCRdb retains in-frame clones only, with some absent. This sample has around 41,000 clones, with 84% found just once. No antigen has been assigned to these receptors. Stated time point: week 11, during vaccination. Every vaccination contained 300 ug of the mutant IDH1 20-mer peptide and was paired with topical imiquimod. Sequences were derived from PBMCs, sampled from a glioma patient whose treatment included an IDH1 peptide vaccine. The receptors derive from a man aged 35 to 55 with glioma.

V and J are TRBV28 and TRBJ2-6; no clear D gene. This CDR3 has 16 amino acids. Germline values: CDR1 MDHEN, CDR2 SYDVKM. Trimming pared 7 bases from V and 1 base from J, leaving 14 bases between. The CDR3 is CASTPRTNSGANVLTF. CDR3 DNA sequence: TGTGCCAGCACCCCCCGGACGAATTCTGGGGCCAACGTCCTGACTTTC.

V usage is TRBV2 and J usage is TRBJ1-3; the D is unclear. CDR1 and CDR2 from the germline V gene are SNHLY and FYNNEI. This CDR3 comprises 14 residues. Trimming took off 6 bases at V and 4 bases at J, with 13 bases between the two ends. The CDR3 coding sequence is TGTGCCAGCAGGACCCTCATTGGGGGAAACACCATATATTTT. It is translated as CASRTLIGGNTIYF. The full variable domain, its missing parts supplied by reference TRBV2 and TRBJ1-3, is EPEVTQTPSHQVTQMGQEVILRCVPISNHLYFYWYRQILGQKVEFLVSFYNNEISEKSEIFDDQFSVERPDGSNFTLKIRSTKLEDSAMYFCASRTLIGGNTIYFGEGSWLTVV.

V usage is TRBV7-9 and J usage is TRBJ1-1, with unresolved D. CDR1 is SEHNR, CDR2 FQNEAQ, per germline (reference sequence). The CDR3 length is 12 residues. The V gene lost 5 bases and the J gene lost 1 base, with 5 bases spanning the gap. The CDR3 loop is CASSTWNTEAFF. In DNA form, the CDR3 reads TGTGCCAGCAGCACCTGGAACACTGAAGCTTTCTTT.

This clone was counted once. The chain combines TRBV4-3 with TRBJ2-3; the D gene is possibly TRBD2 (6 bases). Trimming left V 5 bases short and J 0 bases short, with 12 bases between. In germline, CDR1 is LGHNA, CDR2 YSLEER. The CDR3 totals 15 residues. The CDR3: CASSFSGPSTDTQYF. The CDR3 DNA is TGCGCCAGCAGCTTTAGCGGTCCTAGCACAGATACGCAGTATTTT.

The chain has TRBV10-1 and TRBJ2-3, with D perhaps TRBD2 (6 bases). V dropped 7 bases and J dropped 2 bases, with 13 bases sitting between them. Germline V lookup: CDR1 WNHNN, CDR2 SYGVQD (reference sequence). The CDR3 is made up of 14 amino acids. The CDR3 here is CASKVIADTDTQYF. The CDR3 nucleotides are TGCGCCAGCAAAGTAATAGCGGACACAGATACGCAGTATTTT.

Comment on this clone: Other DNA sequences from this sample encode an identical CDR3 as well. J is TRBJ2-5 and V is TRBV14, with TRBD2 matching 8 bases. This CDR3 is built from 15 residues. Germline V CDR1 and CDR2: SGHDN, FVKESK. J gave up 2 bases and V 1 base, and 3 bases lay outside the gene matches. The CDR3 nucleotides read TGTGCCAGCAGCCAAGGAGCGGGAGCTCAAGAGACCCAGTACTTC. It yields the protein CASSQGAGAQETQYF.

The rearrangement joins TRBV5-1 to TRBJ2-3; TRBD1 agrees at 9 bases. CDR3 length: 15 residues. V trimming: 4 bases; J trimming: 4 bases; junction bases outside the gene matches: 7. Germline V gene sequence: CDR1 SGHRS, CDR2 YFSETQ. CDR3 protein: CASSRTGVIADTQYF. The CDR3 nucleotides are TGCGCCAGCAGCCGGACAGGGGTCATCGCAGATACGCAGTATTTT. Using reference TRBV5-1 and TRBJ2-3 for the parts outside the CDR3, the full variable domain is KAGVTQTPRYLIKTRGQQVTLSCSPISGHRSVSWYQQTPGQGLQFLFEYFSETQRNKGNFPGRFSGRQFSNSRSEMNVSTLELGDSALYLCASSRTGVIADTQYFGPGTRLTVL.

The chain carries TRBV7-3 and TRBJ2-3; D gene uncertain. Looked up from germline, CDR1 is SGHTA and CDR2 is FQGTGA. CDR3 length: 13 residues. The germline V and J ends were trimmed by 6 bases and 6 bases, with 13 bases remaining between them. CDR3 DNA: TGTGCCAGCAGAACAGACCCCTCCGATACGCAGTATTTT. This translates into CASRTDPSDTQYF. Variable domain in full (rest from reference TRBV7-3 and TRBJ2-3): GAGVSQTPSNKVTEKGKYVELRCDPISGHTALYWYRQSLGQGPEFLIYFQGTGAADDSGLPNDRFFAVRPEGSVSTLKIQRTERGDSAVYLCASRTDPSDTQYFGPGTRLTVL.

The rearrangement uses TRBV6-5 and TRBJ1-5, with D hard to call. CDR3 length: 13 amino acids. Trimming stripped 8 bases from V and 6 bases from J, with 14 bases between. Germline V gives CDR1 MNHEY, CDR2 SVGAGI. The CDR3 coding sequence is TGTGCCAGCCGTACCGGGGAATCTCAGCCCCAGCATTTT. Protein: CASRTGESQPQHF.

The chain couples TRBV4-3 to TRBJ2-5, with TRBD2 identical over 13 bases. With V trimmed by 1 base and J by 4 bases, 3 bases remained unmatched. The CDR3 loop spans 16 amino acids. The V gene's germline CDR1 is LGHNA and CDR2 YSLEER. CDR3 sequence (DNA): TGCGCCAGCAGCCAAGGGGGACTAGCGGGACGAGAGACCCAGTACTTC. Translated: CASSQGGLAGRETQYF.

This rearrangement joins TRBV4-3 to TRBJ1-3; D is unclear. This CDR3 is 15 amino acids long. Deletions cut 1 base from V and 12 bases from J, with 19 bases between. The germline gives CDR1 LGHNA, CDR2 YSLEER. CDR3 in DNA: TGCGCCAGCAGCCAAGCACATACCCGTGGGTCCGTCATATATTTT. Its protein product is CASSQAHTRGSVIYF.

This chain links TRBV9 with TRBJ2-1; no firm D call. The CDR3 totals 12 residues. From germline, CDR1 is SGDLS and CDR2 YYNGEE. V lost 2 bases and J lost 5, with 5 bases in between. The CDR3 sequence: CASSVVNNEQFF. CDR3 DNA: TGTGCCAGCAGCGTGGTTAACAATGAGCAGTTCTTC.

The gene calls are TRBV19 and TRBJ1-1; D ambiguous. The V gene's germline CDR1 is LNHDA and CDR2 SQIVND (reference sequence). The CDR3 totals 15 residues. V lost 4 bases to trimming and J lost 1 base, with 13 bases between them. The CDR3 loop is CASSTQPWGNTEAFF. The CDR3 nucleotides are TGTGCCAGTAGTACCCAACCGTGGGGGAACACTGAAGCTTTCTTT.

J is TRBJ1-3 and V is TRBV5-6; D possibly corresponds to TRBD1 (5 bases). The germline gives CDR1 SGHDT, CDR2 YYEEEE. Trimming removed 1 base at V and 5 bases at J, with 13 bases between. This CDR3 is built from 15 residues. The CDR3 is CASSLLDSTRNTIYF. The CDR3 DNA reads TGTGCCAGCAGCTTGCTTGACAGTACTCGAAACACCATATATTTT.

This clone was seen more than once but under ten times. This chain joins TRBV28 and TRBJ2-3; D gene unclear. The V end was cut by 11 bases, the J end by 6 bases, with 15 bases between. The CDR3 consists of 12 residues. CDR1 is MDHEN, CDR2 SYDVKM, per germline. The CDR3 loop reads CAASVAEDTQYF. Here the CDR3 DNA reads TGTGCCGCGTCGGTAGCTGAGGATACGCAGTATTTT.

The rearrangement links TRBV25-1 to TRBJ1-3, with 9 bases fitting TRBD1. This CDR3 has 16 amino acids. Germline trimming cut 4 bases from V and 1 base from J; bases unmatched to any gene: 5. Germline V gives CDR1 MGHDK, CDR2 SYGVNS. The DNA for the CDR3 is TGTGCCAGCAGTGCCATAGGACAGGGGTCTGGAAACACCATATATTTT. It is translated as CASSAIGQGSGNTIYF. The full variable domain, with the rest looked up from reference TRBV25-1 and TRBJ1-3, is EADIYQTPRYLVIGTGKKITLECSQTMGHDKMYWYQQDPGMELHLIHYSYGVNSTEKGDLSSESTVSRIRTEHFPLTLESARPSHTSQYLCASSAIGQGSGNTIYFGEGSWLTVV.

This chain joins TRBV4-2 and TRBJ2-5; 8 nucleotides line up with TRBD2. The CDR3 runs to 16 residues. V lost 0 bases to trimming and J lost 3 bases; unmatched junction nucleotides: 6. Germline CDR1 and CDR2: LGHNA and YNFKEQ. CDR3 region: CASSQDRAGDKETQYF. DNA for the CDR3: TGTGCCAGCAGCCAAGATAGAGCGGGGGACAAAGAGACCCAGTACTTC.

The rearrangement joins TRBV6-5 to TRBJ2-7; the match to TRBD2 covers 11 bases. V shed 5 bases and J 5 bases; nucleotides not matched to a gene: 5. The CDR3 is 14 amino acids. CDR1 is MNHEY and CDR2 is SVGAGI in the germline V gene. The CDR3 nucleotides read TGTGCCAGCAGTCCCGGGACTAGCGGAAACGAGCAGTACTTC. Its protein is CASSPGTSGNEQYF.

The rearrangement links TRBV12-5 to TRBJ1-1; a weak D match, TRBD1 (5 bases). Germline V CDR1 and CDR2: LGHNT, FRNRAP. This CDR3 contains 13 residues. With 6 bases removed from V and 5 bases from J, the gap between germline ends came to 13 bases. This chain's CDR3 is CASGLQGGTEAFF. CDR3 DNA: TGTGCTAGTGGCCTTCAGGGTGGGACTGAAGCTTTCTTT. Complete variable domain (other parts from reference TRBV12-5 and TRBJ1-1): DARVTQTPRHKVTEMGQEVTMRCQPILGHNTVFWYRQTMMQGLELLAYFRNRAPLDDSGMPKDRFSAEMPDATLATLKIQPSEPRDSAVYFCASGLQGGTEAFFGQGTRLTVV.

The rearrangement uses TRBV27 and TRBJ2-7, with a weak D call TRBD1 (6 bases). V dropped 8 bases and J dropped 7 bases, with 27 bases sitting between them. The CDR3 loop spans 16 amino acids. From germline, CDR1 is MNHEY and CDR2 SMNVEV (reference sequence). The CDR3 loop is CASSYEGVRSSGEQYF. CDR3 coding DNA: TGTGCCAGCTCATATGAGGGGGTACGAAGTTCGGGAGAGCAGTACTTC.

The rearrangement links TRBV6-1 to TRBJ2-7; 9 nucleotides align to TRBD1. This CDR3 is built from 15 residues. CDR1 is MNHNS and CDR2 is SASEGT in the germline V gene. V was pared by 6 bases and J by 3 bases, with 9 bases of the junction left unmatched. Written as DNA, the CDR3 is TGTGCCAGCAGCCCGGGACAGGGTAGTAGCTACGAGCAGTACTTC. It encodes CASSPGQGSSYEQYF.

This clone was seen only once. The V gene is TRBV5-1, the J gene TRBJ2-3; a weak D match, TRBD2 (5 bases). Deletions cut 3 bases from V and 4 bases from J, with 15 bases between. Per the germline V gene, CDR1 is SGHRS and CDR2 is YFSETQ. There are 15 residues in the CDR3. CDR3 bases: TGCGCCAGCAGCTCACTTCCCGGGGTCCCAGATACGCAGTATTTT. This codes for CASSSLPGVPDTQYF.

The CDR3 is CASSLGTDYGYTF. The CDR3, as DNA: TGTGCCAGCAGCTTGGGTACGGACTATGGCTACACCTTC. This chain joins TRBV7-9 and TRBJ1-2; no definite D call. The ends were cut back, 3 bases at V and 3 bases at J, with 8 bases in the middle. The CDR3 has 13 amino acids. Germline values: CDR1 SEHNR, CDR2 FQNEAQ (reference sequence).

The V gene is TRBV5-1, the J gene TRBJ2-3; 8 nucleotides match TRBD1. This CDR3 region has 15 residues. The ends lost 4 bases at V and 0 bases at J; junction bases unmatched: 4. CDR1 and CDR2 (germline): SGHRS, YFSETQ. CDR3 amino acids: CASSPTGASTDTQYF. Here the CDR3 DNA reads TGCGCCAGCAGCCCGACAGGGGCTAGCACAGATACGCAGTATTTT.

V and J are TRBV19 and TRBJ2-4; 8 bases fit TRBD2. In germline, CDR1 is LNHDA, CDR2 SQIVND (reference sequence). This CDR3 contains 13 residues. J was trimmed by 7 bases and V by 3 bases; bases with no gene match: 2. This chain's CDR3 is CASSMPGGNIQYF. The CDR3 DNA is TGTGCCAGTAGTATGCCGGGGGGGAACATTCAGTACTTC.

The rearrangement uses TRBV10-2 and TRBJ2-7, with TRBD2 matching 7 bases. The CDR3 runs 14 residues. Unmatched junction bases numbered 2, after V lost 3 bases and J lost 0 bases. Germline values: CDR1 WSHSY, CDR2 SAAADI. The CDR3 protein is CASSETGGSYEQYF. The CDR3 DNA is TGCGCCAGCAGTGAAACGGGAGGCTCCTACGAGCAGTACTTC.

This clone appeared a single time. The rearrangement links TRBV7-9 to TRBJ2-7; D remains unclear. CDR3 length equals 14 residues. CDR1 is SEHNR, CDR2 FQNEAQ, per germline (reference sequence). Trimming removed 3 bases from V and 1 base from J, with 10 bases in between. The DNA of the CDR3 is TGTGCCAGCAGCTTCACCGCCGGATCCTACGAGCAGTACTTC. Translation: CASSFTAGSYEQYF.

This rearrangement joins TRBV6-6 to TRBJ2-7, with a weak D call TRBD2 (6 bases). CDR1 MNHNY and CDR2 SVGAGI come from the germline V gene (reference sequence). Trimming pared 7 bases from V and 6 bases from J, leaving 13 bases between. The CDR3 spans 12 residues. The CDR3 DNA reads TGTGCCAGCAAGGACGGGAGAAGCGAGCAGTACTTC. Its translation: CASKDGRSEQYF.

This chain links TRBV4-3 with TRBJ2-2; D is unresolved. The germline V gene encodes CDR1 LGHNA and CDR2 YSLEER. The V and J ends lost 0 bases and 4 bases respectively, with 9 bases between them. This CDR3 has 15 residues. In nucleotides, the CDR3 is TGCGCCAGCAGCCAAGATTTCCTCACCACCGGGGAGCTGTTTTTT. It encodes CASSQDFLTTGELFF.

The genes are TRBV6-6 and TRBJ1-1; D not resolved. The V end was cut by 8 bases, the J end by 1 base, with 8 bases between. The CDR3 runs to 12 residues. Germline V gene sequence: CDR1 MNHNY, CDR2 SVGAGI (reference sequence). The CDR3 DNA reads TGTGCCAGCCGGGAGCAGAACACTGAAGCTTTCTTT. Amino acid sequence: CASREQNTEAFF.

The chain is built from TRBV6-5 and TRBJ2-3; D is uncertain. The CDR3 contains 11 residues. The germline gives CDR1 MNHEY, CDR2 SVGAGI. The CDR3 loop is CAARSFDTQYF. CDR3 nucleotide sequence: TGTGCTGCAAGGAGCTTTGATACGCAGTATTTT.